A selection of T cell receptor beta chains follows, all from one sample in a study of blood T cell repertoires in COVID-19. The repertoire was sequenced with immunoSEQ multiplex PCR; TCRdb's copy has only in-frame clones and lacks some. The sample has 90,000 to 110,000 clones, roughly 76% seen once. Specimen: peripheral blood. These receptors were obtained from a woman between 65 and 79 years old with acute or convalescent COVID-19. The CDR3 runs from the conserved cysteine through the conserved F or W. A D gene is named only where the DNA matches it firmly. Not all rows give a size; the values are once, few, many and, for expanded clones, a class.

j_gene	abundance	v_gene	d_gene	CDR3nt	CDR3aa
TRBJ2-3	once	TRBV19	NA	TGTGCCAGTAGTATTGGGGGCCTCACAGATACGCAGTATTTT	CASSIGGLTDTQYF
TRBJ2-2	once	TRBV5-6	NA	TGTGCCAGCAGCTTGGTGGTACTTGCCGGGGAGCTGTTTTTT	CASSLVVLAGELFF
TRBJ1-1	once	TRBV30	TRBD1	TGTGCCTGGAGTCCCGACAGGGGCACTGAAGCTTTCTTT	CAWSPDRGTEAFF
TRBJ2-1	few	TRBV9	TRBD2	TGTGCCAGCAGCGTAGCTCCGCGGGGGAATGAGCAGTTCTTC	CASSVAPRGNEQFF
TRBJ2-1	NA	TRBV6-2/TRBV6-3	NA	TGTGCCAGCAGTTACTCGAGACAGGTTCCTAAGTTCTTC	CASSYSRQVPKFF
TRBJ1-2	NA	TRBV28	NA	TGTGCCAGCAGTTTATCCTCCACCGGGAGAACAGATGGCTACACCTTC	CASSLSSTGRTDGYTF
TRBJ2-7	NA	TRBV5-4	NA	TGTGCCAGCAGCCTCCTCCCGGCAGGGGAGGGCCACGAGCAGTACTTC	CASSLLPAGEGHEQYF
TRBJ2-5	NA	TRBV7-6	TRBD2	TGTGCCAGCAGCCCCATAAGCGGGACTGGTGAGACCCAGTACTTC	CASSPISGTGETQYF
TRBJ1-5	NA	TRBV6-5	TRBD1	TGTGCCAGCAGATCCGGGACAGGGGGGTATCAGCCCCAGCATTTT	CASRSGTGGYQPQHF
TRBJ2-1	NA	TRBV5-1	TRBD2	TGCGCCAGCAGCTTGGGTGTCCGGACTAGCGGGAGCACCGAGGGGTGGAGGAATGAGCAGTTCTTC	CASSLGVRTSGSTEGWRNEQFF
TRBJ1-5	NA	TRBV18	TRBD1	TGTGCCAGCTCACTGGGACAGACCAATCAGCCCCAGCATTTT	CASSLGQTNQPQHF
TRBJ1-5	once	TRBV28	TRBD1	TGTGCCAGCTACCCGACAGGGTTCGATCAGCCCCAGCATTTT	CASYPTGFDQPQHF
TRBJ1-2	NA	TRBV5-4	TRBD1	TGTGCCAGCAGCCCGGGACAGAACTATGGCTACACCTTC	CASSPGQNYGYTF
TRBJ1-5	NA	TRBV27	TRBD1	TGTGCCAGCAGTTCCCAACAGGGGGCGGGTCAGCCCCAGCATTTT	CASSSQQGAGQPQHF
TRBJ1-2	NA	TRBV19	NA	TGTGCCAGTAGTATAGGAGGACAACCCTATGGCTACACCTTC	CASSIGGQPYGYTF
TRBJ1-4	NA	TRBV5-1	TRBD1	TGCGCCAGCAGGGACCCAGGGGGCGACGAAAAACTGTTTTTT	CASRDPGGDEKLFF
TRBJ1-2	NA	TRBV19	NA	TGTGCCAGTAGTACTTCAGGGGAATATGGCTACACCTTC	CASSTSGEYGYTF
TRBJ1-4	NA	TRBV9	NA	TGTGCCAGCAGCGTAGAGGGACAAGGGGGTGAAAAACTGTTTTTT	CASSVEGQGGEKLFF
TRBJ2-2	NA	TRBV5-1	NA	TGCGCCAGCACAGGGGACAACACCGGGGAGCTGTTTTTT	CASTGDNTGELFF
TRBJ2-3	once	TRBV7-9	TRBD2	TGTGCCAGCAGCTTGGGAACTAGCGGGGGGACAGATACGCAGTATTTT	CASSLGTSGGTDTQYF
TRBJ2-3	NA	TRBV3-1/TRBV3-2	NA	TGTGCCAGCAGCCTCCGGAGTGCCACAGATACGCAGTATTTT	CASSLRSATDTQYF
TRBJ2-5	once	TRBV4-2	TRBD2	TGTGCCAGCAGCCCCCAGAATATGGCTAGCGGAAACCAAGAGACCCAGTACTTC	CASSPQNMASGNQETQYF
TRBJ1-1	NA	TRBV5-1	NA	TGCGCCAGCAGCTTGACAGGGTCCATGAACACTGAAGCTTTCTTT	CASSLTGSMNTEAFF
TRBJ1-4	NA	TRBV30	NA	TGTGCCTGTGACAGCTCAACTAATGAAAAACTGTTTTTT	CACDSSTNEKLFF
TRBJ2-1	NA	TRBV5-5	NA	TGTGCCAGCAGCTTAGGGGCGGGGTCCTACAATGAGCAGTTCTTC	CASSLGAGSYNEQFF
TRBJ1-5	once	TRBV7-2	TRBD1	TGTGCCAGCAGCTTAGCACCAACAGGGGCCAGCAATCAGCCCCAGCATTTT	CASSLAPTGASNQPQHF
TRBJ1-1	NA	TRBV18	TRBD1	TGTGCCAGCTCAACGGGGACAGGGGGCACCACTGAAGCTTTCTTT	CASSTGTGGTTEAFF
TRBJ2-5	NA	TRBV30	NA	TGTGCCTGGAGTGCGGGAGCCTTTGGGGAGACCCAGTACTTC	CAWSAGAFGETQYF
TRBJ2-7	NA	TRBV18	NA	TGTGCCAGCTCACCACCGTCTCCACTCTCCTACGAGCAGTACTTC	CASSPPSPLSYEQYF
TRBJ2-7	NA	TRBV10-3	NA	TGTGCCATCAGTGAAGGCGGGACCTACGAGCAGTACTTC	CAISEGGTYEQYF
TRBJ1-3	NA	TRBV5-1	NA	TGCGCCAGCAGCTTGGGCGGGGCGAGGAACACCATATATTTT	CASSLGGARNTIYF
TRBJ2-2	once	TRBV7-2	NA	TGTGCCAGCAGCTTATCATCAGGGTTCACCGGGGAGCTGTTTTTT	CASSLSSGFTGELFF
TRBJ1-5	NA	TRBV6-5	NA	TGTGCCAGCAGGATGGGAGGGGACAATCAGCCCCAGCATTTT	CASRMGGDNQPQHF
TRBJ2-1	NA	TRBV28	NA	TGTGCCAGCAGTTTAATTTCAGGAACGTCCTACTACAATGAGCAGTTCTTC	CASSLISGTSYYNEQFF
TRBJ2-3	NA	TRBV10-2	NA	TGCGCCAGCAGTGAGGCGGGGTACGGCACAGATACGCAGTATTTT	CASSEAGYGTDTQYF